These T cell receptor beta chains were read from a single sample in a study of cytotoxic CD8 clonotypes in ibrutinib-treated CLL. Assay: immunoSEQ multiplex PCR; the TCRdb copy retains only in-frame clones and omits some. The sample yields 200,000 to 250,000 clones, 75% to 85% seen once. Source: PBMCs, taken after 12 months of ibrutinib treatment. The receptors were gathered from a human donor with chronic lymphocytic leukemia. Both conserved end residues are part of each CDR3. A D gene is named only where the DNA matches it firmly. A clone size is listed for some rows: how often the clone was seen (once, few, many), or a class if it is expanded.

D	size	length	V	J	DNA	CDR3
TRBD2	-	18	TRBV4-1	TRBJ2-5	TGCGCCAGCAGCCCTCGGGCTAGCGGGGGCTTCCTCCAAGAGACCCAGTACTTC	CASSPRASGGFLQETQYF
TRBD2	-	15	TRBV5-1	TRBJ2-7	TGCGCCAGCAGCCGCGATAGCGGGAGTCTCTACGAGCAGTACTTC	CASSRDSGSLYEQYF
-	-	12	TRBV5-1	TRBJ2-5	TGCGCCAGCACCCTGTCACCAGGTCCCCAGTACTTC	CASTLSPGPQYF
TRBD1	-	14	TRBV19	TRBJ2-2	TGTGCCAGTAGTCGGGACAGGGTCACCGGGGAGCTGTTTTTT	CASSRDRVTGELFF
TRBD1	-	15	TRBV7-9	TRBJ2-5	TGTGCCAGCAATGGGGGACAGGGGGCCCAAGAGACCCAGTACTTC	CASNGGQGAQETQYF
TRBD2	-	15	TRBV4-1	TRBJ2-7	TGCGCCAGCAGCCAAGAGTCTAGCGGGCTGGGCGAGCAGTACTTC	CASSQESSGLGEQYF
-	-	15	TRBV7-9	TRBJ1-3	TGTGCCAGCAGCATGGGGCGAGATTCTGGAAACACCATATATTTT	CASSMGRDSGNTIYF
-	-	11	TRBV7-9	TRBJ2-3	TGTGCCAGCAGTCCGCTATATACGCAGTATTTT	CASSPLYTQYF
TRBD1	-	16	TRBV5-1	TRBJ1-1	TGCGCCAGCAGCCCCCGAGGGGGGACAGGGAACACTGAAGCTTTCTTT	CASSPRGGTGNTEAFF
TRBD2	-	15	TRBV6-1	TRBJ2-7	TGTGCCAGCAGTGAAGAGGAAGCGGGAGTTTACGAGCAGTACTTC	CASSEEEAGVYEQYF
-	-	15	TRBV7-9	TRBJ2-3	TGTGCCAGCAGCCGAGACAGAACCTTCACAGATACGCAGTATTTT	CASSRDRTFTDTQYF
-	few	11	TRBV5-4	TRBJ2-7	TGTGCCAGCAGCTCAGGTTACGAGCAGTACTTC	CASSSGYEQYF
-	-	12	TRBV27	TRBJ1-2	TGTGCCAGCAGTTTAAAGGGAACGGGCTACACCTTC	CASSLKGTGYTF
TRBD1	-	15	TRBV5-1	TRBJ1-1	TGCGCCAGCAGCATAATGCAAAGCGGACAGGGAGAAGCTTTCTTT	CASSIMQSGQGEAFF
-	-	14	TRBV4-1	TRBJ1-2	TGCGCCAGCAGCCAAGGGTCGGGGCTCTATGGCTACACCTTC	CASSQGSGLYGYTF
TRBD1	once	13	TRBV5-1	TRBJ1-2	TGCGCCAGCAGCTGGACAGGGGGCGAAGGCTACACCTTC	CASSWTGGEGYTF
-	-	14	TRBV7-3	TRBJ2-1	TGTGCCAGCAGCTTATCACCATCTTCGGGTGAGCAGTTCTTC	CASSLSPSSGEQFF
TRBD2	-	16	TRBV29-1	TRBJ2-1	TGCAGCGTTGAATTCCAGGATAGCGGGGGGTACAATGAGCAGTTCTTC	CSVEFQDSGGYNEQFF
-	-	11	TRBV11-2	TRBJ2-7	TGTGCCAGCAGCCCTAACTACGAGCAGTACTTC	CASSPNYEQYF
-	-	10	TRBV27	TRBJ2-7	TGTGCCAGCTCCGACTACGAGCAGTACTTC	CASSDYEQYF
-	-	15	TRBV6-5	TRBJ2-3	TGTGCCAGCAGTTACTCGGACTTCCACACAGATACGCAGTATTTT	CASSYSDFHTDTQYF
TRBD2	-	14	TRBV6-5	TRBJ2-7	TGTGCCAGCAGTTACAAGCGGGGAGAGGACGAGCAGTACTTC	CASSYKRGEDEQYF